This is a list of T cell receptor beta chains from one sample in a study of identical twins. A single record per CDR3 protein comes from TCRdb applying MiXCR to the 5' RACE reads. The data contain 650,000 to 750,000 distinct CDR3 sequences, around 20% of them singletons. The same sample was also studied in work on T cells expressing NK-cell markers.

The source material was PBMCs. The source of these receptors is a woman younger than 30 in good health. Each CDR3 is given with its conserved first and last residue. D genes are given only for firm matches. Some rows mark clone size as missing; the rest say once, few, many or name a class of expanded clone.

J gene | clone size | V gene | CDR3 length | D gene | CDR3 protein | CDR3 DNA
TRBJ2-5 | many | TRBV5-1 | 11 | NA | CASSVQETQYF | TGTGCCAGCAGCGTCCAAGAGACCCAGTACTTC
TRBJ1-1 | NA | TRBV12-3/TRBV12-4 | 16 | NA | CASSFFPGVEGTEAFF | TGTGCCAGCAGTTTCTTTCCAGGGGTGGAAGGCACTGAAGCTTTCTTT
TRBJ2-1 | NA | TRBV5-1 | 13 | NA | CASSYQHYNEQFF | TGCGCCAGCAGCTACCAGCACTACAATGAGCAGTTCTTC
TRBJ2-7 | NA | TRBV12-5 | 13 | NA | CASSAGRIYEQYF | TGTGCTAGTTCGGCGGGGAGAATCTACGAGCAGTACTTC
TRBJ2-3 | few | TRBV7-9 | 15 | TRBD2 | CASSLESGRTDTQYF | TGTGCCAGCAGCTTAGAGAGCGGGAGGACAGATACGCAGTATTTT
TRBJ2-7 | NA | TRBV5-6 | 15 | TRBD1 | CASSFPGTGPYEQYF | TGTGCCAGCAGCTTTCCTGGGACAGGACCGTACGAGCAGTACTTC
TRBJ1-4 | NA | TRBV20-1 | 14 | NA | CSARDRRGGEKLFF | TGCAGTGCTAGAGATCGAAGGGGGGGGGAAAAACTGTTTTTT
TRBJ2-2 | NA | TRBV20-1 | 15 | NA | CSAPRPTGAGRELFF | TGCAGTGCTCCAAGGCCGACAGGTGCGGGCCGGGAGCTGTTTTTT
TRBJ2-5 | few | TRBV20-1 | 15 | TRBD2 | CSARGPSGVYETQYF | TGCAGTGCCCGAGGGCCTAGCGGGGTCTATGAGACCCAGTACTTC
TRBJ2-5 | few | TRBV20-1 | 11 | NA | CSARDYGTQYF | TGCAGTGCGCGAGACTACGGGACCCAGTACTTC
TRBJ2-7 | NA | TRBV5-1 | 15 | NA | CASSFGQLGSDEQYF | TGCGCCAGCAGCTTCGGACAGTTAGGTTCCGACGAGCAGTACTTC
TRBJ1-5 | few | TRBV6-5 | 15 | NA | CASSYSRDADQPQHF | TGTGCCAGCAGTTACTCTAGGGATGCCGATCAGCCCCAGCATTTT
TRBJ1-1 | few | TRBV2 | 15 | TRBD1 | CASSFGDRVGTEAFF | TGTGCCAGCAGTTTTGGGGACAGGGTAGGAACTGAAGCTTTCTTT
TRBJ2-1 | few | TRBV6-2/TRBV6-3 | 17 | TRBD2 | CASRRLGLADSYNEQFF | TGTGCCAGCAGGCGCTTAGGACTAGCGGACTCCTACAATGAGCAGTTCTTC
TRBJ2-7 | NA | TRBV9 | 15 | NA | CASSVEVASLYEQYF | TGTGCCAGCAGCGTAGAGGTAGCCAGTCTATACGAGCAGTACTTC
TRBJ1-2 | many | TRBV3-1 | 16 | NA | CASSQEGRITNYGYTF | TGTGCCAGCAGCCAAGAGGGACGAATTACTAACTATGGCTACACCTTC
TRBJ2-2 | NA | TRBV6-1 | 13 | NA | CASRRGRTGELFF | TGTGCCAGCAGGAGGGGTCGGACCGGGGAGCTGTTTTTT
TRBJ2-4 | NA | TRBV5-1 | 13 | NA | CASSLGESGIQYF | TGCGCCAGCAGCTTGGGAGAATCAGGCATTCAGTACTTC
TRBJ2-4 | NA | TRBV20-1 | 15 | TRBD2 | CSATTSGSVKNIQYF | TGCAGTGCTACAACTAGCGGGAGTGTCAAAAACATTCAGTACTTC
TRBJ2-7 | NA | TRBV20-1 | 15 | NA | CSARDSRGPSYEQYF | TGCAGTGCTAGAGATTCAAGGGGCCCGTCCTACGAGCAGTACTTC
TRBJ2-3 | NA | TRBV5-1 | 15 | NA | CASSYQRPSTDTQYF | TGCGCCAGCAGCTACCAGAGACCAAGCACAGATACGCAGTATTTT